This T cell receptor (beta chain) appears in the sequencing data of a study of human T cells and chemical hapten exposure. The CDR3 covers 12 residues. Germline-derived CDR1 and CDR2 are SQVTM and ANQGSEA. General observations from the study: Sensitizing to DPC left TCRs with a frequency above 1 in 1000 unaltered. Relative to controls, expanded TCRs formed significantly more large CDR3 similarity clusters.

In regard to this clonotype: Antigen specificity is unknown. One end of the junction is discordant with germline, which a read error may explain.

The study's library attached unique molecular identifiers to single cDNA molecules. From the RACE reads, TCRdb called clonotypes with MiXCR, one entry per CDR3 protein. The repertoire consists of fewer than 200,000 distinct CDR3 sequences, with almost 30% occurring once and the leading ten covering roughly 3%. Regarding time point: pre-sensitization, week 0. The treatment: therapeutic diphenylcyclopropenone sensitization with weekly scalp DPC. Each patch-test visit's blood sample preceded patch application. This receptor was obtained from a woman aged 25 to 39 with alopecia areata. Some clones in this sample may be carry-over from other donors' samples. The sample in question was whole blood, obtained in connection with sensitization to the hapten diphenylcyclopropenone (DPC). The V and J genes are TRBV29-1 and TRBJ2-5; 10 nucleotides match TRBD2. The CDR3: CSVAGTSVTLDF. The CDR3 DNA follows: TGCAGCGTCGCCGGGACTAGCGTTACTCTGGACTTC.